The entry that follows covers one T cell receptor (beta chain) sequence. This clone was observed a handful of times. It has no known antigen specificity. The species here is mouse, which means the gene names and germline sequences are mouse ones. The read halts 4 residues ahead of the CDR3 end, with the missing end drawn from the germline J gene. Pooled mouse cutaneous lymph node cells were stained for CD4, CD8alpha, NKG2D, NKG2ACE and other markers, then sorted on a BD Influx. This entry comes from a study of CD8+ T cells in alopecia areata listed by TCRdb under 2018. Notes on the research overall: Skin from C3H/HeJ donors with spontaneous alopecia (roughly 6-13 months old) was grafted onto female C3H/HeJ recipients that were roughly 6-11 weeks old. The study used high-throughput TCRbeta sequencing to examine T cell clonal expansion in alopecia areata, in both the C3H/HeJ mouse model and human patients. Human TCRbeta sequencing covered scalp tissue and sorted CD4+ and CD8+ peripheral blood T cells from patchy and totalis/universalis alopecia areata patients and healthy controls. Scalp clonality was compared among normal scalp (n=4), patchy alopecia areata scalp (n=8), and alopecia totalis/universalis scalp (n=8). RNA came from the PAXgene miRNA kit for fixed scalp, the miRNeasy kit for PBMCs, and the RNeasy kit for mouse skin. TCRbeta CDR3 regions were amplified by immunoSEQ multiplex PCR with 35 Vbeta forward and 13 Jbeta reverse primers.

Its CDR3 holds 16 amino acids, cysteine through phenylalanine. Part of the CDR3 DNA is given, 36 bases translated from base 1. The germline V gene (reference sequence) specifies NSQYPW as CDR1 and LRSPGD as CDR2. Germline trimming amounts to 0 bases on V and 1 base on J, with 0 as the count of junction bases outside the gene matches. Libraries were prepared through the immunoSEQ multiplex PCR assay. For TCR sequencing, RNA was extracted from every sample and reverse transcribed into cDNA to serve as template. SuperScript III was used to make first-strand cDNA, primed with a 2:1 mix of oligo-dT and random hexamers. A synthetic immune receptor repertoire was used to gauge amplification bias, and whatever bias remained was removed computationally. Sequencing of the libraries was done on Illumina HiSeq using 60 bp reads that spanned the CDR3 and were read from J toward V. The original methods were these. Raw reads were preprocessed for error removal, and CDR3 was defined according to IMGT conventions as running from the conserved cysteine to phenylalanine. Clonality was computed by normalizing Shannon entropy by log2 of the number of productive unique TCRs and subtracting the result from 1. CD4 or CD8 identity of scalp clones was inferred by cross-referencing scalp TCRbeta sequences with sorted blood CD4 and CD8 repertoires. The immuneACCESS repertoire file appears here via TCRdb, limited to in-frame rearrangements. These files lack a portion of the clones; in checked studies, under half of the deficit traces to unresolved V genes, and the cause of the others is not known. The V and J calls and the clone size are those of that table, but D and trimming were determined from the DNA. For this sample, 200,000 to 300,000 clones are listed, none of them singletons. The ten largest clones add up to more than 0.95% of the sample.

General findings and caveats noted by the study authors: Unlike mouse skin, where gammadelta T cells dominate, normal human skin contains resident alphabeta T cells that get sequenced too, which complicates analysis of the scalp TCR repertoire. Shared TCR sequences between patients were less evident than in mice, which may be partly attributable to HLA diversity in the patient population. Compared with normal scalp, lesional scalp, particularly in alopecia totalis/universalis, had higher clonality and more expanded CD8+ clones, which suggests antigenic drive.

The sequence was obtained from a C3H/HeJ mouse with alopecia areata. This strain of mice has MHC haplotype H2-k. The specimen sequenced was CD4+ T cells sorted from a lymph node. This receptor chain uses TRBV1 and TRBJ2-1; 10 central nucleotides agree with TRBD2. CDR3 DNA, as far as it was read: TGCACCTGCAGTGCAGAGGGACTGGGGAACTATGCT. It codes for CTCSAEGLGNYA. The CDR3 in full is CTCSAEGLGNYAEQFF.